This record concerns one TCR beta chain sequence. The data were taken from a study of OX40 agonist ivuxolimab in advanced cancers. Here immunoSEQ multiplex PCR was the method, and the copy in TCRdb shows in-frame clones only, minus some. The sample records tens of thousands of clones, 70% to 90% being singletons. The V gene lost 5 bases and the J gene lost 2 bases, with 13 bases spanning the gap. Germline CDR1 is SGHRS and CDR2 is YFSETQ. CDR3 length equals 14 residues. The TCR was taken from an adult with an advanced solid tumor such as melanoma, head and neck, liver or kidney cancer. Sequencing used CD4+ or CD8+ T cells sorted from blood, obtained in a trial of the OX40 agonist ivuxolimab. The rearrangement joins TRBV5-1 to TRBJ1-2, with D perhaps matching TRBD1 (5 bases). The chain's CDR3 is CASRLLGGNYGYTF. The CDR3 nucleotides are TGCGCCAGCAGGCTGCTTGGGGGGAACTATGGCTACACCTTC.